These 8 T cell receptor beta chains originate from one sample sequenced in a study of cytomegalovirus exposure and HLA in healthy donors (dated by TCRdb to the late 2010s). The method was the immunoSEQ multiplex PCR assay. For the multiplex PCR, a mixture combining 60 forward primers for TCR Vbeta segments and 13 reverse primers for TCR Jbeta segments was used. TCRdb limited this immuneACCESS table to in-frame rearrangements with V and J called. A share of clones is missing; checked studies link under half to unresolved V genes, and the rest is unexplained. The sample table shows about 190,000 clones, and approximately 85% are seen once. The biggest ten clones account for approximately 0.8% of the sample. Sequenced material: PBMCs. These receptors all come from a woman in her late teens or twenties in good health and CMV-seronegative.

This sequence joins TRBV6-6 and TRBJ2-7; 11 nucleotides align to TRBD2. This CDR3 comprises 13 residues. V gave up 8 bases and J gave up 3 bases; unmatched junction bases: 3. The germline CDR1 and CDR2 sequences are MNHNY and SVGAGI (reference sequence). The CDR3 DNA reads TGTGCCAGCGGACTAGCGGGCTACTACGAGCAGTACTTC. The encoded protein is CASGLAGYYEQYF.

The chain uses TRBV6-6 and TRBJ2-3; 8 bases line up with TRBD1. Germline V CDR1 and CDR2: MNHNY, SVGAGI (reference sequence). This CDR3 comprises 15 residues. The junction had 8 bases not matched to a gene; V was cut back by 3 bases and J by 6 bases. DNA of the CDR3: TGTGCCAGCAGTTATAGGACAGGGTTTGCCGATACGCAGTATTTT. This encodes CASSYRTGFADTQYF.

This clone was observed a few times. The chain links TRBV11-3 to TRBJ2-2, with 8 nucleotides matching TRBD1. Per the germline V gene, CDR1 is SGHNT and CDR2 is YENEEA. The CDR3 runs to 17 residues. The V gene end was trimmed by 0 bases and the J gene end by 4 bases; junction bases not matched to a gene: 7. CDR3 sequence: CASSLDHQGAATGELFF. The DNA for the CDR3 is TGTGCCAGCAGCTTAGATCACCAGGGGGCGGCCACCGGGGAGCTGTTTTTT. Variable domain in full (rest from reference TRBV11-3 and TRBJ2-2): EAGVVQSPRYKIIEKKQPVAFWCNPISGHNTLYWYLQNLGQGPELLIRYENEEAVDDSQLPKDRFSAERLKGVDSTLKIQPAELGDSAVYLCASSLDHQGAATGELFFGEGSRLTVL.

V and J are TRBV18 and TRBJ1-1; D not certain. This CDR3 region has 14 residues. The V gene lost 3 bases and the J gene lost 5 bases, with 13 bases spanning the gap. The V gene's germline CDR1 is KGHSH and CDR2 LQKENI. CDR3: CASSPREARTEAFF. The CDR3 nucleotides read TGTGCCAGCTCACCCCGGGAGGCGCGTACTGAAGCTTTCTTT.

The chain has TRBV21-1 and TRBJ2-2; the table's TRBD2 call for D was not verified on the DNA. TRBV21-1 is a known pseudogene. The CDR3 runs to 21 residues. The CDR3 bases are TGTGCCAGCAGCTTACGGGGGGGGGCGAACACTCAGACTTCGAACACCGGGGAGCTGTTTTTT. This codes for CASSLRGGANTQTSNTGELFF.

J is TRBJ2-7 and V is TRBV6-1, with TRBD1 as a possible D gene (6 bases). V shed 6 bases and J shed 4 bases, with 16 bases lying between them. This CDR3 spans 14 amino acids. Germline values: CDR1 MNHNS, CDR2 SASEGT. The CDR3 sequence is CASSPRNRDYEQYF. The CDR3 DNA follows: TGTGCCAGCAGCCCGAGGAACAGGGATTACGAGCAGTACTTC.

V and J are TRBV6-6 and TRBJ1-1; the D gene is possibly TRBD1 (5 bases). Germline V lookup: CDR1 MNHNY, CDR2 SVGAGI (reference sequence). Trimming removed 0 bases from V and 5 bases from J, with 16 bases in between. The CDR3 consists of 16 residues. For the CDR3, the DNA is TGTGCCAGCAGTTACTCGACGGCAGGGCGGGGGACTGAAGCTTTCTTT. Its protein product is CASSYSTAGRGTEAFF.

V is TRBV5-1 and J is TRBJ2-5; TRBD1 matches at 7 bases. Looked up from germline, CDR1 is SGHRS and CDR2 is YFSETQ. CDR3 size: 14 residues. Trimming took 8 bases from V and 4 from J; bases not matched to a gene: 11. In DNA form, the CDR3 reads TGCGCCAGTCGGCAGTCGTCAGGGGGAGAGACCCAGTACTTC. Amino acid sequence: CASRQSSGGETQYF.